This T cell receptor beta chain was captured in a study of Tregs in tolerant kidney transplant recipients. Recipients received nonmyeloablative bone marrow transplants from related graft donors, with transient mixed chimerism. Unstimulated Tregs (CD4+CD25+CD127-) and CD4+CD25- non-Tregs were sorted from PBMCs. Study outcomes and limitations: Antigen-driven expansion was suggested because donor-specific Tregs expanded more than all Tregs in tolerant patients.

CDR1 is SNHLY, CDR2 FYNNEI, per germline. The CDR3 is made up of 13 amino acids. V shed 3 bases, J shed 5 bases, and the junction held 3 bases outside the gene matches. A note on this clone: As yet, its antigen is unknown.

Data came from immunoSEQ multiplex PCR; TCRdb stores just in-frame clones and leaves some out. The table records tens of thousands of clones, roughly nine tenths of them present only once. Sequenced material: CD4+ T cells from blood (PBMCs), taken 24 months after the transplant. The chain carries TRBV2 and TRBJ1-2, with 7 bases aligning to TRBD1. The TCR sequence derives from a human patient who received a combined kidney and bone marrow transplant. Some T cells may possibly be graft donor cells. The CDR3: CASSDETGYGYTF. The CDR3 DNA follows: TGTGCCAGCAGTGACGAGACAGGGTATGGCTACACCTTC.